This entry lists 10 T cell receptor beta chains sequenced from one sample in a study of control samples from healthy donors and cancer patients. Profiling relied on immunoSEQ multiplex PCR, and the TCRdb table lists in-frame clones only, not all of them. The sample lists 50,000 to 65,000 clones, around 90% occurring once. Sequenced sample: PBMCs. Source of these receptors: a man in his thirties or forties with colorectal cancer.

This rearrangement joins TRBV11-2 to TRBJ2-7; 11 bases align to TRBD1. The V segment lost 4 bases and the J segment 5 bases; nucleotides outside the gene matches: 7. The CDR3 covers 15 residues. CDR1 and CDR2 from the germline V gene are SGHAT and FQNNGV. The CDR3 loop is CASSSLRTGGNEQYF. In DNA, the CDR3 is TGTGCCAGCAGCTCTCTACGGACAGGGGGCAACGAGCAGTACTTC. Using reference TRBV11-2 and TRBJ2-7 for the parts outside the CDR3, the full variable domain is EAGVAQSPRYKIIEKRQSVAFWCNPISGHATLYWYQQILGQGPKLLIQFQNNGVVDDSQLPKDRFSAERLKGVDSTLKIQPAKLEDSAVYLCASSSLRTGGNEQYFGPGTRLTVT.

This chain joins TRBV4-2 and TRBJ2-7, with 8 bases fitting TRBD1. The CDR3 consists of 17 residues. The J segment lost 3 bases and the V segment lost 0 bases, leaving 10 bases of the junction unmatched. Germline V gives CDR1 LGHNA, CDR2 YNFKEQ. The DNA for the CDR3 is TGTGCCAGCAGCCAAGAGGACCTGGGACAGGCGCTCTACGAGCAGTACTTC. This encodes CASSQEDLGQALYEQYF.

The chain has TRBV29-1 and TRBJ1-2, with D unclear. CDR3 length: 11 amino acids. Trimming removed 5 bases from V and 5 bases from J, with 9 bases in between. The germline gives CDR1 SQVTM, CDR2 ANQGSEA. CDR3 coding DNA: TGCAGCGTTAAATGGAGTTATGGCTACACCTTC. This sequence encodes CSVKWSYGYTF.

This chain uses TRBV11-3 with TRBJ2-7; 9 bases match TRBD1. CDR1 and CDR2 from the germline V gene are SGHNT and YENEEA. V lost 0 bases and J lost 1; bases outside the gene matches: 13. The CDR3 is 19 residues long. The CDR3 region is CASSLDRKQGAETSYEQYF. Written as DNA, the CDR3 is TGTGCCAGCAGCTTAGACCGTAAACAGGGGGCAGAGACTTCCTACGAGCAGTACTTC. The variable domain in full, with the rest retrieved from reference TRBV11-3 and TRBJ2-7, is EAGVVQSPRYKIIEKKQPVAFWCNPISGHNTLYWYLQNLGQGPELLIRYENEEAVDDSQLPKDRFSAERLKGVDSTLKIQPAELGDSAVYLCASSLDRKQGAETSYEQYFGPGTRLTVT.

The CDR3 nucleotides are TGTGCCAGTAGTATAGTAGGACAGGGGGCTAACACCGGGGAGCTGTTTTTT. This codes for CASSIVGQGANTGELFF. The chain recombines TRBV19 with TRBJ2-2, with 11 bases identical to TRBD1. This CDR3 spans 17 amino acids. The V gene end was trimmed by 1 base and the J gene end by 2 bases; junction bases not matched to a gene: 3. Germline CDR1 is LNHDA and CDR2 is SQIVND (reference sequence).

The CDR3 sequence is CATSDFAGSWDEQFF. CDR3 coding DNA: TGTGCCACCAGTGATTTTGCAGGGTCCTGGGATGAGCAGTTCTTC. This chain uses TRBV24-1 with TRBJ2-1, with a possible D match to TRBD1 (5 bases). Looked up from germline, CDR1 is KGHDR and CDR2 is SFDVKD. V was cut by 1 base and J by 8 bases, with 14 bases left in between. The CDR3 runs to 15 residues.

The chain has TRBV24-1 and TRBJ1-2; 11 positions match TRBD1. Germline CDR1 reads KGHDR; CDR2 reads SFDVKD. The CDR3 has 11 residues. J was trimmed by 9 bases and V by 9 bases; bases with no gene match: 2. The CDR3 nucleotides are TGTGCCACCGGACAGGGGGCAAGCTACACCTTC. It yields the protein CATGQGASYTF.

The chain employs TRBV19 and TRBJ2-1, with 13 bases that match TRBD2. Germline-derived CDR1 and CDR2 are LNHDA and SQIVND (reference sequence). With 2 bases clipped from V and 9 bases from J, the junction kept 7 bases outside the gene matches. The CDR3 loop spans 16 amino acids. The CDR3 protein is CASSIRTSGGAGEQFF. The CDR3 nucleotides read TGTGCCAGTAGTATAAGAACTAGCGGGGGGGCCGGTGAGCAGTTCTTC.

The V call is TRBV7-2, the J call TRBJ2-6; 8 nucleotides align to TRBD1. CDR3 size: 16 residues. With V trimmed by 1 base and J by 3 bases, 2 bases remained unmatched. Germline CDR1 SGHTA, CDR2 FQGNSA. CDR3: CASSLDGTGGANVLTF. In DNA, the CDR3 is TGTGCCAGCAGCTTAGACGGGACAGGTGGGGCCAACGTCCTGACTTTC.

The rearrangement joins TRBV6-5 to TRBJ2-7, with TRBD1 matching over 7 bases. The V segment lost 5 bases and the J segment 7 bases; nucleotides outside the gene matches: 11. The CDR3 has 14 amino acids. Germline-derived CDR1 and CDR2 are MNHEY and SVGAGI. In DNA form, the CDR3 reads TGTGCCAGCAGTAAAAACAGGGGAGTTGGGGAGCAGTACTTC. Amino acids: CASSKNRGVGEQYF.